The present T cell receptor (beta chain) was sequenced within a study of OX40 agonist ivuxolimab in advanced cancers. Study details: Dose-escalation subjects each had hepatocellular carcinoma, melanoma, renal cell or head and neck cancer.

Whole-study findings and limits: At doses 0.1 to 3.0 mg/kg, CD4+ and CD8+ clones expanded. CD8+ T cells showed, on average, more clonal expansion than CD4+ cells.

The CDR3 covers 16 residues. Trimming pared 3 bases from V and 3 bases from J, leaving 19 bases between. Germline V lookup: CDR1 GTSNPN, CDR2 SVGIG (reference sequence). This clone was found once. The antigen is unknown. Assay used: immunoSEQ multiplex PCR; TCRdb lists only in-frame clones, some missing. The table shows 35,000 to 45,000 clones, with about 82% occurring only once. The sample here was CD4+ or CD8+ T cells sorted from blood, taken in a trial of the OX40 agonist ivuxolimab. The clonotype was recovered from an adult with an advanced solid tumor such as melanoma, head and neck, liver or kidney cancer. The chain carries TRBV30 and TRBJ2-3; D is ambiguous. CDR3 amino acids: CAWSSASGTGTDTQYF. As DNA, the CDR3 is TGTGCCTGGAGCTCAGCGTCGGGCACCGGGACAGATACGCAGTATTTT.